The 4 T cell receptor beta chains reported below all come from one sample, sequenced in a study of blood T cell repertoires in COVID-19. Some clones are missing from TCRdb's copy, which holds only in-frame ones; the method was immunoSEQ multiplex PCR. The repertoire holds about 190,000 clones, with roughly 90% as singletons. Material for sequencing was peripheral blood. These receptors originate from a woman between 35 and 50 years old who had recovered from COVID-19.

The sample holds one count of this clone. The chain recombines TRBV19 with TRBJ2-1; the match to TRBD2 covers 7 bases. The trim removed 4 bases at V and 12 bases at J, leaving 12 bases unmatched. Germline values: CDR1 LNHDA, CDR2 SQIVND (reference sequence). The CDR3 length is 14 residues. This CDR3 reads CASSRAGRSYVQFF. The CDR3 coding sequence is TGTGCCAGTAGTAGGGCCGGGAGGTCTTATGTGCAGTTCTTC.

The rearrangement joins TRBV9 to TRBJ2-2, with D possibly TRBD2 on 5 matching bases. The CDR3 has 16 residues. Germline loops: CDR1 SGDLS, CDR2 YYNGEE. Trimming left V 4 bases short and J 5 bases short, with 18 bases between. The CDR3 bases are TGTGCCAGCAGCACCTGGACTCATGGAGGAACCGGGGAGCTGTTTTTT. It encodes CASSTWTHGGTGELFF.

This clone has a handful of counts. V and J are TRBV19 and TRBJ1-6, with TRBD1 matching 9 bases. CDR3 size: 15 residues. The germline CDR1 and CDR2 sequences are LNHDA and SQIVND (reference sequence). J gave up 10 bases and V 7 bases, and 11 bases lay outside the gene matches. Here the CDR3 reads CASKRDRADESPLHF. CDR3 nucleotide sequence: TGTGCCAGTAAACGGGACAGGGCGGATGAGTCACCCCTCCACTTT.

The CDR3 loop is CASSSQGTTNEKLFF. The CDR3, as DNA: TGTGCCAGCAGCTCACAGGGAACAACTAATGAAAAACTGTTTTTT. The rearrangement uses TRBV7-2 and TRBJ1-4; a possible D gene is TRBD1 (6 bases). The V gene lost 4 bases and the J gene lost 0 bases, with 9 bases spanning the gap. The germline V gene has CDR1 SGHTA and CDR2 FQGNSA. This CDR3 region has 15 residues.